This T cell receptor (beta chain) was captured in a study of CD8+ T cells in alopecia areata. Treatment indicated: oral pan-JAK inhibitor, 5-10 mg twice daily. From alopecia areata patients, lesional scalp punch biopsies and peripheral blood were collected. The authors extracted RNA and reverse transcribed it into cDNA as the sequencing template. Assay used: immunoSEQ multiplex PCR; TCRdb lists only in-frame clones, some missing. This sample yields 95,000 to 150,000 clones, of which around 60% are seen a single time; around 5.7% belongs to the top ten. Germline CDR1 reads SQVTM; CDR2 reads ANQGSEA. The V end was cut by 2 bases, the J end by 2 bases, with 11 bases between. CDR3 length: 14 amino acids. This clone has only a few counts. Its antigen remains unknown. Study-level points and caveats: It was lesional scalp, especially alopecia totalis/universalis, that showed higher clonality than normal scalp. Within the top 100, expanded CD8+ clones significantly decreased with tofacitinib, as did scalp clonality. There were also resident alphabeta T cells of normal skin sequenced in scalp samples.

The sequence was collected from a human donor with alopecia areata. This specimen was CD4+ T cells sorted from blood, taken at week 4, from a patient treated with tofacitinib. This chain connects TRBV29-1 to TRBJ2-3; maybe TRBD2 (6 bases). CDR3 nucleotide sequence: TGCAGCGTTGAATCGGCGGGAAACACAGATACGCAGTATTTT. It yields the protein CSVESAGNTDTQYF.